These 26 T cell receptor beta chains share one sample of origin, sequenced in a study of blood T cell repertoires in COVID-19. Produced via immunoSEQ multiplex PCR; TCRdb's table is partial and in-frame only. The sample carries fewer than 140,000 clones, 70% to 85% recorded once. The sequencing sample was made of peripheral blood. These receptors were collected from a woman aged 60-75 years with acute or convalescent COVID-19.

This chain connects TRBV6-2 or TRBV6-3 to TRBJ1-4; D remains ambiguous. CDR1 and CDR2 (germline): MNHEY, SVGEGT. The CDR3 length is 13 residues. The V gene lost 6 bases and the J gene lost 8 bases, with 13 bases spanning the gap. The CDR3 bases are TGTGCCAGCAGCCTCGGCGGGGTAGAAAAACTGTTTTTT. Protein product: CASSLGGVEKLFF.

The chain joins TRBV4-1 to TRBJ2-1; D may be TRBD2 (6 bases). Germline V gives CDR1 MGHRA, CDR2 YSYEKL. CDR3 size: 18 residues. The V gene lost 5 bases and the J gene lost 7 bases, with 27 bases spanning the gap. This CDR3 is CASSARSTGTGMLNEQFF. The CDR3 DNA reads as TGCGCCAGCAGCGCAAGATCTACCGGGACTGGAATGCTTAATGAGCAGTTCTTC.

The J gene is TRBJ2-5, the V gene TRBV5-4; the match to TRBD1 covers 7 bases. Germline V gives CDR1 SGHNT, CDR2 YYREEE (reference sequence). The CDR3 is 15 amino acids. J gave up 5 bases and V 0 bases, and 7 bases lay outside the gene matches. This chain's CDR3 is CASSLGATGWETQYF. The CDR3 bases are TGTGCCAGCAGCTTGGGGGCGACAGGGTGGGAGACCCAGTACTTC.

For the CDR3, the DNA is TGTGCCAGCAGACGAACCGGGACACCCATGAACACTGAAGCTTTCTTT. Encoded protein: CASRRTGTPMNTEAFF. V and J are TRBV7-8 and TRBJ1-1; possible D gene TRBD1, 6 bases. V lost 6 bases, J lost 0 bases, and 17 bases lay in between. CDR1 is SGHVS, CDR2 FQNEAQ, per germline. The CDR3 is made up of 16 amino acids.

The chain uses TRBV6-5 and TRBJ1-5; no firm D call. Germline-derived CDR1 and CDR2 are MNHEY and SVGAGI. With 0 bases removed from V and 9 bases from J, the gap between germline ends came to 12 bases. The CDR3 extends over 14 amino acids. The CDR3 protein is CASSYSAEGRPQHF. In nucleotides, the CDR3 is TGTGCCAGCAGTTACTCTGCGGAGGGCCGGCCCCAGCATTTT.

The V and J genes are TRBV5-3 and TRBJ2-1, with D possibly being TRBD2 (6 bases). TRBV5-3 falls under the ORF class, with uncertain function. The length of the CDR3 is 15 residues. The V end lost 0 bases, the J end lost 4 bases, and 11 bases lay between the germline ends. In DNA form, the CDR3 reads TGTGCCAGAAGCTTGGGGGAGGTAGGTTACAATGAGCAGTTCTTC. Protein: CARSLGEVGYNEQFF.

The chain has TRBV10-1 and TRBJ2-1; D is unresolved. This CDR3 has 14 amino acids. Trimming removed 3 bases at V and 3 bases at J, with 9 bases between. The germline gives CDR1 WNHNN, CDR2 SYGVQD (reference sequence). This CDR3 reads CASSESSVYNEQFF. For the CDR3, the DNA is TGCGCCAGCAGTGAAAGCTCCGTCTACAATGAGCAGTTCTTC.

The rearrangement links TRBV29-1 to TRBJ2-5; 9 bases match TRBD2. With 4 bases clipped from V and 2 bases from J, the junction kept 11 bases outside the gene matches. The germline V gene encodes CDR1 SQVTM and CDR2 ANQGSEA. This CDR3 comprises 16 residues. CDR3 nucleotides: TGCAGCGTTGCGAGGGGAGCGGGGGGTGATCAAGAGACCCAGTACTTC. Its protein is CSVARGAGGDQETQYF.

This clone has just a few counts. The CDR3 DNA reads as TGCAGCGTTGAAGAGCCACGGTCTGGAAACACCATATATTTT. It is translated as CSVEEPRSGNTIYF. This chain joins TRBV29-1 and TRBJ1-3; D gene ambiguous. This CDR3 is 14 amino acids long. From germline, CDR1 is SQVTM and CDR2 ANQGSEA. With 0 bases removed from V and 1 base from J, the gap between germline ends came to 7 bases.

The J gene is TRBJ2-5, the V gene TRBV27; TRBD1 aligns across 12 bases. V shed 7 bases, J shed 2 bases, and the junction held 20 bases outside the gene matches. Per germline, CDR1 MNHEY and CDR2 SMNVEV (reference sequence). The CDR3 contains 20 residues. The CDR3: CASTTRIRSGTGGQQETQYF. Written as DNA, the CDR3 is TGTGCCAGCACCACACGAATTCGGAGCGGGACAGGGGGCCAGCAAGAGACCCAGTACTTC.

The chain is built from TRBV19 and TRBJ1-1; possible D gene TRBD1, 5 bases. Trimming removed 2 bases at V and 0 bases at J, with 10 bases between. This CDR3 contains 15 residues. The germline CDR1 and CDR2 sequences are LNHDA and SQIVND (reference sequence). CDR3 sequence (DNA): TGTGCCAGTAGTATAACTGGGGGGGTGAACACTGAAGCTTTCTTT. Protein: CASSITGGVNTEAFF. Full variable domain (rest looked up from reference TRBV19 and TRBJ1-1): DGGITQSPKYLFRKEGQNVTLSCEQNLNHDAMYWYRQDPGQGLRLIYYSQIVNDFQKGDIAEGYSVSREKKESFPLTVTSAQKNPTAFYLCASSITGGVNTEAFFGQGTRLTVV.

The chain links TRBV28 to TRBJ1-1; unclear D gene. Trimming took 8 bases from V and 5 from J, leaving 15 bases between them. The CDR3 covers 13 residues. Per germline, CDR1 MDHEN and CDR2 SYDVKM. Written as DNA, the CDR3 is TGTGCCAGCCATAGCGGGGTTTTGACTGAAGCTTTCTTT. Its protein is CASHSGVLTEAFF.

The V gene is TRBV4-1, the J gene TRBJ2-3, with TRBD1 as a possible D gene (5 bases). V lost 5 bases and J lost 5, with 14 bases in between. Germline V gene sequence: CDR1 MGHRA, CDR2 YSYEKL. CDR3 size: 14 residues. The CDR3 is CASSLQDTQDTQYF. The DNA of the CDR3 is TGCGCCAGCAGCTTACAGGACACCCAAGATACGCAGTATTTT.

There are a few counts of this clone. The gene calls are TRBV9 and TRBJ2-7; 11 positions agree with TRBD1. This CDR3 is 15 amino acids long. Germline CDR1 is SGDLS and CDR2 is YYNGEE. Trimming at V came to 3 bases and at J to 4 bases, leaving 6 bases not matched to a gene. DNA of the CDR3: TGTGCCAGCAGCGAGTCGGACAGGGGGCTGTACGAGCAGTACTTC. It translates to CASSESDRGLYEQYF. Using reference TRBV9 and TRBJ2-7 for the parts outside the CDR3, the full variable domain is DSGVTQTPKHLITATGQRVTLRCSPRSGDLSVYWYQQSLDQGLQFLIQYYNGEERAKGNILERFSAQQFPDLHSELNLSSLELGDSALYFCASSESDRGLYEQYFGPGTRLTVT.

The chain combines TRBV6-4 with TRBJ2-5; 8 nucleotides match TRBD1. Germline CDR1 and CDR2: MRHNA and SNTAGT. The CDR3 is 19 residues long. Trimming removed 6 bases from V and 4 bases from J; junction bases left unmatched: 22. Here the CDR3 reads CASSGGAGQGLHLRETQYF. In nucleotides, the CDR3 is TGTGCCAGCAGCGGTGGGGCCGGACAGGGCCTACATCTAAGAGAGACCCAGTACTTC.

The V call is TRBV27, the J call TRBJ1-1; TRBD1 is a possible D gene (5 bases). Germline assignment: CDR1 MNHEY and CDR2 SMNVEV (reference sequence). V dropped 5 bases and J dropped 3 bases, with 22 bases sitting between them. The CDR3 spans 17 residues. The CDR3 here is CASSGYGAEKKDTEAFF. The CDR3 DNA follows: TGTGCCAGCAGTGGTTATGGGGCAGAGAAGAAAGACACTGAAGCTTTCTTT.

The V and J genes are TRBV6-5 and TRBJ2-1; 7 nucleotides match TRBD2. The length of the CDR3 is 13 residues. The V gene's germline CDR1 is MNHEY and CDR2 SVGAGI. V lost 6 bases, J lost 8 bases, and 7 bases stayed unmatched. CDR3 DNA sequence: TGTGCCAGCAGGGAGTGGGCGGGGGATGAGCAGTTCTTC. Translation: CASREWAGDEQFF.

The gene calls are TRBV12-3 or TRBV12-4 and TRBJ1-1; D gene uncertain. Trimming stripped 4 bases from V and 3 bases from J, with 9 bases between. The CDR3 totals 13 residues. CDR3 amino acids: CASSWADYTEAFF. In DNA form, the CDR3 reads TGTGCCAGCAGTTGGGCAGATTACACTGAAGCTTTCTTT.

V is TRBV6-6 and J is TRBJ2-7, with TRBD2 matching 12 bases. V gave up 8 bases and J gave up 3 bases; unmatched junction bases: 8. The CDR3 has 15 residues. Germline CDR1 is MNHNY and CDR2 is SVGAGI (reference sequence). The DNA for the CDR3 is TGTGCCAGCTTGACTAGCGGGGGCCCCGTCTACGAGCAGTACTTC. Protein product: CASLTSGGPVYEQYF.

The chain joins TRBV3-1 (or the pseudogene TRBV3-2) to TRBJ2-7; maybe TRBD1 (5 bases). Germline V lookup: CDR1 LGHDT, CDR2 YNNKEL (reference sequence). This CDR3 spans 16 amino acids. Trimming left V 2 bases short and J 5 bases short, with 19 bases between. DNA of the CDR3: TGTGCCAGCAGCCAACCGCTGGGGCCGCAGACCCACGAGCAGTACTTC. Its translation: CASSQPLGPQTHEQYF.

The V and J genes are TRBV6-5 and TRBJ2-7, with a possible D match to TRBD2 (5 bases). With 8 bases removed from V and 3 bases from J, the gap between germline ends came to 17 bases. The CDR3 is made up of 14 amino acids. CDR1 and CDR2 (germline): MNHEY, SVGAGI. CDR3 loop: CASEGVQSGYEQYF. The CDR3 DNA is TGTGCCAGCGAGGGAGTACAAAGTGGCTACGAGCAGTACTTC.

The chain is built from TRBV10-3 and TRBJ2-3; TRBD2 agrees at 14 bases. J lost 4 bases, V lost 4 bases, and 4 bases had no gene match. The CDR3 is made up of 16 amino acids. Germline V gives CDR1 ENHRY, CDR2 SYGVKD. This CDR3 reads CAISGRLAGGADTQYF. The CDR3 nucleotides read TGTGCCATCAGTGGGAGACTAGCGGGAGGGGCAGATACGCAGTATTTT.

This sequence joins TRBV4-2 and TRBJ2-1; tentatively, D is TRBD2 (6 bases). The V end lost 8 bases, the J end lost 2 bases, and 16 bases lay between the germline ends. In germline, CDR1 is LGHNA, CDR2 YNFKEQ. This CDR3 is 15 amino acids long. Here the CDR3 DNA reads TGTGCCAGCGGGGACGGGGGAACAGCCTACAATGAGCAGTTCTTC. Protein product: CASGDGGTAYNEQFF.

The chain employs TRBV5-1 and TRBJ2-7; TRBD2 matches 11 bases. J gave up 5 bases and V 1 base, and 5 bases lay outside the gene matches. Germline V gene sequence: CDR1 SGHRS, CDR2 YFSETQ. The CDR3 sequence is 15 residues long. The CDR3 reads CASSLRLAGGHEQYF. CDR3 bases: TGCGCCAGCAGCTTGAGGCTAGCGGGGGGACACGAGCAGTACTTC.

This chain links TRBV18 with TRBJ2-7; 7 nucleotides agree with TRBD2. The CDR3 is made up of 16 amino acids. Germline trimming cut 6 bases from V and 2 bases from J; bases unmatched to any gene: 13. CDR1 is KGHSH, CDR2 LQKENI, per germline. CDR3 residues: CASSPIRASGAYEQYF. DNA of the CDR3: TGTGCCAGCTCCCCGATTAGGGCTAGCGGAGCCTACGAGCAGTACTTC.

J is TRBJ2-2 and V is TRBV19; a possible D gene is TRBD2 (5 bases). The CDR3 covers 14 residues. Trimming pared 1 base from V and 7 bases from J, leaving 10 bases between. Germline CDR1 and CDR2: LNHDA and SQIVND (reference sequence). CDR3 region: CASSIAPRDGELFF. The CDR3 bases are TGTGCCAGTAGTATAGCTCCCCGGGACGGGGAGCTGTTTTTT. Full variable domain (remainder filled in from reference TRBV19 and TRBJ2-2): DGGITQSPKYLFRKEGQNVTLSCEQNLNHDAMYWYRQDPGQGLRLIYYSQIVNDFQKGDIAEGYSVSREKKESFPLTVTSAQKNPTAFYLCASSIAPRDGELFFGEGSRLTVL.